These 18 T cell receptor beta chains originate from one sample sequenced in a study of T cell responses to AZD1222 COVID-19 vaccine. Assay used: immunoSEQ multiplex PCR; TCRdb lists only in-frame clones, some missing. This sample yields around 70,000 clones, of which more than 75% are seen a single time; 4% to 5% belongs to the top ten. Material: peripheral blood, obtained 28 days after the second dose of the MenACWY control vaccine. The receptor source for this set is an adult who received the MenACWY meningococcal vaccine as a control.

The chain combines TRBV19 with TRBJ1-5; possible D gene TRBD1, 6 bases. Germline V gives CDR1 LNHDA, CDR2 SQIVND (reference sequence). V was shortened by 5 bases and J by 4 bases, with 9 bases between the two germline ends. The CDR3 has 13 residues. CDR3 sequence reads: CASSARGNQPQHF. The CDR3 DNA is TGTGCCAGTAGTGCCAGGGGTAATCAGCCCCAGCATTTT.

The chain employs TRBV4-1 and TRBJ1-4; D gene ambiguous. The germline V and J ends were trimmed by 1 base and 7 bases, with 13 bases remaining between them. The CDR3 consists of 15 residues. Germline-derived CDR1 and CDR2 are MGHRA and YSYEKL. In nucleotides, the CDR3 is TGCGCCAGCAGCCAAGGGGAGCGGAGTGGTGAAAAACTGTTTTTT. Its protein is CASSQGERSGEKLFF.

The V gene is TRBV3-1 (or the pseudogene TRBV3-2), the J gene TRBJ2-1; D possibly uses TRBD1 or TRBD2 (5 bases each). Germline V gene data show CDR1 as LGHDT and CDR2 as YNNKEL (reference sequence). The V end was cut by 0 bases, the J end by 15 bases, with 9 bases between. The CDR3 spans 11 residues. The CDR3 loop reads CASSQDSGRFF. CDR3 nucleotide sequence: TGTGCCAGCAGCCAAGACTCGGGGCGGTTCTTC.

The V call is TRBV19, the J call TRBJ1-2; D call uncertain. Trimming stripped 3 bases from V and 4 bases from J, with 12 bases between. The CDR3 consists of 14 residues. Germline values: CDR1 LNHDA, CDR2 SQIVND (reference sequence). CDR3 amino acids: CASSMSGGFYGYTF. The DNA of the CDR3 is TGTGCCAGTAGTATGTCCGGCGGATTCTATGGCTACACCTTC. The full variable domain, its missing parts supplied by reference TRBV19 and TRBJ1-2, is DGGITQSPKYLFRKEGQNVTLSCEQNLNHDAMYWYRQDPGQGLRLIYYSQIVNDFQKGDIAEGYSVSREKKESFPLTVTSAQKNPTAFYLCASSMSGGFYGYTFGSGTRLTVV.

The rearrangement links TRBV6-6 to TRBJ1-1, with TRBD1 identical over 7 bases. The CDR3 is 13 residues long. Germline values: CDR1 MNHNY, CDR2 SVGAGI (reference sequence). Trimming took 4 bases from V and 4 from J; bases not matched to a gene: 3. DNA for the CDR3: TGTGCCAGCAGTTTGGCAGGGGGCACTGAAGCTTTCTTT. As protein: CASSLAGGTEAFF.

CDR3 loop: CASSLLGQLGPNEKLFF. Here the CDR3 DNA reads TGTGCCAGCAGTTTATTAGGACAGCTAGGACCTAATGAAAAACTGTTTTTT. The J gene is TRBJ1-4, the V gene TRBV28, with a possible D match to TRBD1 (6 bases). V shed 1 base and J shed 3 bases, with 15 bases lying between them. This CDR3 region has 17 residues. Germline V gene lookup returns CDR1 MDHEN and CDR2 SYDVKM.

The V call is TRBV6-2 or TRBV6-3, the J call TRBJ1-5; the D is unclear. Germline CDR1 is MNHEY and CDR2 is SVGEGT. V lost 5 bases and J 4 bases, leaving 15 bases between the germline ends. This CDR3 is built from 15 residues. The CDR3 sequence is CASSLDGPGNQPQHF. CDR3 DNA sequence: TGTGCCAGCAGTCTCGACGGACCGGGGAATCAGCCCCAGCATTTT.

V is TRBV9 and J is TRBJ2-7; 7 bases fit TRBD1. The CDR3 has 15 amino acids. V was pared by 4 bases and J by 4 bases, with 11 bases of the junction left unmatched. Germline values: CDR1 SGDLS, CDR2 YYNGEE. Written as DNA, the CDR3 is TGTGCCAGCAGCCCTAGGGACAGTGGGGTATACGAGCAGTACTTC. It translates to CASSPRDSGVYEQYF.

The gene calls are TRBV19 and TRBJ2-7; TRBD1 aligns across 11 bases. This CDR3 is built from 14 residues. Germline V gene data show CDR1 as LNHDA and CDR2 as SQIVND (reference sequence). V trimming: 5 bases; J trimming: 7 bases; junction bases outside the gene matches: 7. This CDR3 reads CASSFRTGGGEQYF. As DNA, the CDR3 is TGTGCCAGTAGTTTCCGGACAGGGGGCGGGGAGCAGTACTTC.

The CDR3 nucleotides are TGTGCCAGCAGCCAACCCCCGTCGGGTGAGCAGTTCTTC. Its protein product is CASSQPPSGEQFF. V usage is TRBV3-1 (or the pseudogene TRBV3-2) and J usage is TRBJ2-1; D gene uncertain. The germline gives CDR1 LGHDT, CDR2 YNNKEL (reference sequence). V was trimmed by 2 bases and J by 9 bases, leaving 11 bases between them. This CDR3 is built from 13 residues.

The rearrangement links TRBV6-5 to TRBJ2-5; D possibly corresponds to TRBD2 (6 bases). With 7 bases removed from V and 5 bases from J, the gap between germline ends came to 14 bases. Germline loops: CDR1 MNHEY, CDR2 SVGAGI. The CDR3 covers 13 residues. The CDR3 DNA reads TGTGCCAGCAAGGAGGGTGTGGCGGAGACCCAGTACTTC. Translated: CASKEGVAETQYF.

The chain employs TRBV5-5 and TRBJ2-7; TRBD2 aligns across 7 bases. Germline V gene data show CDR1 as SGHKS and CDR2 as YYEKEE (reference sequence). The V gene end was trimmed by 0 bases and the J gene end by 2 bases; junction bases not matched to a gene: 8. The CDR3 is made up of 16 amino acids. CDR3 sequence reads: CASSLAPGGSTYEQYF. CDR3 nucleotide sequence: TGTGCCAGCAGCTTGGCACCGGGAGGAAGCACCTACGAGCAGTACTTC.

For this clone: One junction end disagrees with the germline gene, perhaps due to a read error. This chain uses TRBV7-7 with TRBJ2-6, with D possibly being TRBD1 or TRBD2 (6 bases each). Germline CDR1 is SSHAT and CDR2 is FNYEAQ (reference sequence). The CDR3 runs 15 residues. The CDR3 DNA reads TGTGCTAGCAGCTTAGGGGGGTCCGGGGCCAACGTCCTGACTTTC. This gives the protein CASSLGGSGANVLTF.

The CDR3 sequence: CARQGGGGELFF. DNA for the CDR3: TGTGCCAGACAGGGTGGAGGCGGGGAGCTGTTTTTT. The rearrangement links TRBV2 to TRBJ2-2; D is possibly TRBD1 (6 bases). This CDR3 comprises 12 residues. The germline gives CDR1 SNHLY, CDR2 FYNNEI. The germline V and J ends were trimmed by 9 bases and 7 bases, with 12 bases remaining between them.

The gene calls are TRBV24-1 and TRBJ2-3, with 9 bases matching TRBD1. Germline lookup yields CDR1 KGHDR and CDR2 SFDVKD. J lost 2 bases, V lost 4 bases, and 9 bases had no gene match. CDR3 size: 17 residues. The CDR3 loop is CATSDSFDRGYTDTQYF. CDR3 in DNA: TGTGCCACCAGTGACTCCTTCGACAGGGGGTACACAGATACGCAGTATTTT.

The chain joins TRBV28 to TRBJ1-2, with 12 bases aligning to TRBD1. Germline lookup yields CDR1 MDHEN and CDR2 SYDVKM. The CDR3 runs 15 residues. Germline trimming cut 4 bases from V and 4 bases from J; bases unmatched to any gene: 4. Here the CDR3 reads CASSSGTGGTYGYTF. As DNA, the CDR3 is TGTGCCAGCAGTTCCGGGACAGGGGGCACCTATGGCTACACCTTC.

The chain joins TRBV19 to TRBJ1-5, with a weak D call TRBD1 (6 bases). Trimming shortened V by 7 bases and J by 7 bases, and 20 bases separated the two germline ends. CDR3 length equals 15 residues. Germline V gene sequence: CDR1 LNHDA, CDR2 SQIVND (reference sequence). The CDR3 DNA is TGTGCCAGTACCCCCTCGCAAGGGGGTTGGCAGCCCCAGCATTTT. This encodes CASTPSQGGWQPQHF. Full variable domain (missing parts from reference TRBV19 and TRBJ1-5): DGGITQSPKYLFRKEGQNVTLSCEQNLNHDAMYWYRQDPGQGLRLIYYSQIVNDFQKGDIAEGYSVSREKKESFPLTVTSAQKNPTAFYLCASTPSQGGWQPQHFGDGTRLSIL.

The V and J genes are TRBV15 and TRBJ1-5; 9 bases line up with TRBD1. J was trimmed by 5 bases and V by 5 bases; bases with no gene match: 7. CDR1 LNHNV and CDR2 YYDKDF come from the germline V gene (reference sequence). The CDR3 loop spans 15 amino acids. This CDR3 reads CATSRITGGDQPQHF. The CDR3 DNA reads TGTGCCACCAGCCGAATTACAGGGGGCGATCAGCCCCAGCATTTT.